The present entry profiles one TCR beta chain with its context. Its antigen is as yet unknown. These data are taken from a study of cytomegalovirus exposure and HLA in healthy donors. Germline CDR1 reads LNHNV; CDR2 reads YYDKDF (reference sequence). With 4 bases removed from V and 7 bases from J, the gap between germline ends came to 16 bases. CDR3 size: 15 residues. The PCR used 60 Vbeta and 13 Jbeta primers. The assay was immunoSEQ multiplex PCR, and TCRdb's table has in-frame clones only and misses some. The sample data list 130,000 or so clones. General study findings and limits: Analyzed later, most CMV-associated TCR beta chains appeared HLA-restricted.

The sequenced sample consisted of PBMCs. The chain has TRBV15 and TRBJ1-4; maybe TRBD1 (5 bases). The sequence came from a woman in her thirties or forties in good health and CMV-seronegative. The CDR3 coding sequence is TGTGCCACCAGCACCGGGGGGGGGTTTAGTGAAAAACTGTTTTTT. Residues: CATSTGGGFSEKLFF.